The clone carrying this T cell receptor beta chain rates as medium-sized. The sample is drawn from a study of read filtering for tumor transcriptome and immune sequencing. The wider study: Mean patient age was roughly 72 years, range about 45 to 85; 17 male, around 15 female. TCR-mapped reads were about 3.5 to 11 million with IR-seq versus roughly 85 to 1,400 with RNA-seq.

This library used about 360 ng RNA and molecular barcoded adaptors spanning alpha/delta and beta/gamma chains. TCRdb itself ran the reads through MiXCR, one entry per CDR3 protein. The sample lists around 35,000 distinct CDR3 sequences; roughly 15% were seen once. The receptor comes from a donor aged 40 or older with multiple myeloma. The sequenced sample was a population of CD138-negative cells sorted from bone marrow.

The CDR3 is CASSFKQGGTEAFF. The CDR3 DNA reads TGTGCCAGCAGCTTTAAACAGGGAGGCACTGAAGCTTTCTTT. The chain recombines TRBV7-2 with TRBJ1-1; tentatively, D is TRBD1 (6 bases). The germline CDR1 and CDR2 sequences are SGHTA and FQGNSA. There are 14 residues in the CDR3. The V end was cut by 3 bases, the J end by 4 bases, with 12 bases between.